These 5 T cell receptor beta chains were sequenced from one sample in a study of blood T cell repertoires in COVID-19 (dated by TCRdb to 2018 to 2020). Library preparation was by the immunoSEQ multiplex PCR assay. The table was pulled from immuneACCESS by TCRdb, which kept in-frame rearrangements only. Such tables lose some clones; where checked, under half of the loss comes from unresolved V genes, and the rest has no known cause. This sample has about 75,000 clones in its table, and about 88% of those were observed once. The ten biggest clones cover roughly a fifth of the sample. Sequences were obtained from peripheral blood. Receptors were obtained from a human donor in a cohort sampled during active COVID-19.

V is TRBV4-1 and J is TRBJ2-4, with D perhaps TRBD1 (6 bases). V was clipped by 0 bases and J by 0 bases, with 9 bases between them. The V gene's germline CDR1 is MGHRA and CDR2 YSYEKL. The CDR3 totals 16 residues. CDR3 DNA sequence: TGCGCCAGCAGCCAAGATAGGGGGATAGCCAAAAACATTCAGTACTTC. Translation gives CASSQDRGIAKNIQYF.

CDR3 nucleotides: TGTGCCAGCAGCCGGGACAGGGGAGGCAATCAGCCCCAGCATTTT. Its protein is CASSRDRGGNQPQHF. The chain carries TRBV6-5 and TRBJ1-5; 10 nucleotides align to TRBD1. CDR1 and CDR2 (germline): MNHEY, SVGAGI. This CDR3 has 15 residues. Losses at the gene ends were 6 bases for V and 2 bases for J; bases not matched to a gene: 4.

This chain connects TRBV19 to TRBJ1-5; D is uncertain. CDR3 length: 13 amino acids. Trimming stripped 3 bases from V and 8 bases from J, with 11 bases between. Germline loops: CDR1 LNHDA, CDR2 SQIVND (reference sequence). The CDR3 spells CASSIRRVEPQHF. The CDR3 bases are TGTGCCAGTAGTATCAGACGGGTGGAGCCCCAGCATTTT. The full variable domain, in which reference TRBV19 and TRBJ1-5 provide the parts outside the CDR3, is DGGITQSPKYLFRKEGQNVTLSCEQNLNHDAMYWYRQDPGQGLRLIYYSQIVNDFQKGDIAEGYSVSREKKESFPLTVTSAQKNPTAFYLCASSIRRVEPQHFGDGTRLSIL.

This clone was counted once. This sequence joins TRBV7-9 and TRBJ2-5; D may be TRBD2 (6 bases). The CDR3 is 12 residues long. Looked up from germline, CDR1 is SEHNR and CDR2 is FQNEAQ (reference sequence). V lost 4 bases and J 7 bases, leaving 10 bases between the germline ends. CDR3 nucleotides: TGTGCCAGCAGCTCAGCAGCGGGGACCCAGTACTTC. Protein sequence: CASSSAAGTQYF.

CDR3 amino acids: CATSPGVNNEQFF. DNA for the CDR3: TGTGCCACCAGTCCGGGGGTCAACAATGAGCAGTTCTTC. This chain uses TRBV24-1 with TRBJ2-1, with TRBD2 as a possible D gene (6 bases). V lost 6 bases, J lost 5 bases, and 10 bases lay in between. Germline loops: CDR1 KGHDR, CDR2 SFDVKD. The CDR3 covers 13 residues.